The 19 T cell receptor beta chains given below trace back to one sample, sequenced in a study of T cell repertoires in cytomegalovirus infection (dated by TCRdb to between 2018 and 2021). Sequencing was carried out with an Illumina HiSeq 1500. TCRdb reworked the public reads: Q25 trimming with fastp, MiXCR clone assembly, productive beta chains retained. Every CDR3 protein is listed once, alongside the most common genes and DNA of its rows. In all, the sample holds about 260,000 distinct CDR3 sequences, and roughly 9% of those were seen once. Approximately 15% of the sample is in the top ten clones. Sequencing used PBMCs. These receptors all stem from a human donor in good health (CMV status not recorded). Some clones in this sample may be carry-over from other donors' samples.

The rearrangement joins TRBV30 to TRBJ1-5; TRBD1 is a possible D gene (5 bases). The length of the CDR3 is 13 residues. Germline values: CDR1 GTSNPN, CDR2 SVGIG (reference sequence). The V end was cut by 0 bases, the J end by 4 bases, with 7 bases between. CDR3 sequence reads: CAWSVRGNQPQHF. The DNA of the CDR3 is TGTGCCTGGAGTGTACGGGGGAATCAGCCCCAGCATTTT. Full variable domain (missing parts from reference TRBV30 and TRBJ1-5): SQTIHQWPATLVQPVGSPLSLECTVEGTSNPNLYWYRQAAGRGLQLLFYSVGIGQISSEVPQNLSASRPQDRQFILSSKKLLLSDSGFYLCAWSVRGNQPQHFGDGTRLSIL.

This clonotype showed up many times. The V and J genes are TRBV7-2 and TRBJ1-6; TRBD1 might be the D (6 bases). Deletions cut 1 base from V and 9 bases from J, with 13 bases between. Per the germline V gene, CDR1 is SGHTA and CDR2 is FQGNSA. The CDR3 spans 15 residues. In DNA, the CDR3 is TGTGCCAGCAGCTTAGAAGGCACCAGGGGTTCACCCCTCCACTTT. Its protein product is CASSLEGTRGSPLHF.

The gene calls are TRBV7-2 and TRBJ2-1, with 16 bases that match TRBD2. There are 17 residues in the CDR3. V lost 5 bases and J lost 7; bases outside the gene matches: 8. Germline V gives CDR1 SGHTA, CDR2 FQGNSA. The CDR3 loop reads CASSEPGLAGGRNEQFF. DNA for the CDR3: TGTGCCAGCAGCGAACCGGGACTAGCGGGGGGGCGGAATGAGCAGTTCTTC.

This clonotype was seen ten or more times. The chain joins TRBV7-2 to TRBJ1-2; D is unclear. Germline assignment: CDR1 SGHTA and CDR2 FQGNSA. This CDR3 region has 15 residues. V was pared by 5 bases and J by 4 bases, with 17 bases between. The CDR3 nucleotides are TGTGCCAGCAGCACCAGTGGTCGGACGGTCTATGGCTACACCTTC. Its protein is CASSTSGRTVYGYTF.

This clonotype has ten or more counts. The V gene is TRBV12-3 or TRBV12-4, the J gene TRBJ1-1; D is ambiguous. The CDR3 consists of 14 residues. The ends were cut back, 0 bases at V and 3 bases at J, with 8 bases in the middle. The CDR3 reads CASSLAGMDTEAFF. CDR3 nucleotide sequence: TGTGCCAGCAGTTTAGCAGGGATGGACACTGAAGCTTTCTTT.

The CDR3 DNA reads as TGTGCCAGCAGCTTGGCCCGCCAGTACGAGCAGTACTTC. Translated, it gives CASSLARQYEQYF. J is TRBJ2-7 and V is TRBV5-4; D is uncertain. Germline lookup yields CDR1 SGHNT and CDR2 YYREEE (reference sequence). Trimming shortened V by 0 bases and J by 4 bases, and 8 bases separated the two germline ends. This CDR3 has 13 residues.

This clonotype was picked up a small number of times. The J gene is TRBJ2-1, the V gene TRBV4-3, with D tentatively TRBD2 (6 bases). The CDR3 is 16 residues long. The V gene lost 1 base and the J gene lost 3 bases, with 13 bases spanning the gap. Germline V lookup: CDR1 LGHNA, CDR2 YSLEER. The CDR3 reads CASSQGAQGGYNEQFF. DNA of the CDR3: TGCGCCAGCAGCCAAGGGGCGCAGGGAGGCTACAATGAGCAGTTCTTC.

V is TRBV20-1 and J is TRBJ1-1; possible D gene TRBD1, 6 bases. In germline, CDR1 is DFQATT, CDR2 SNEGSKA (reference sequence). CDR3 size: 14 residues. V gave up 3 bases and J gave up 1 base, with 12 bases separating them. The CDR3 spells CSASARTANTEAFF. CDR3 bases: TGCAGTGCTAGCGCTAGGACAGCGAACACTGAAGCTTTCTTT.

This clonotype was seen many times. The rearrangement uses TRBV7-8 and TRBJ1-5; a weak D match, TRBD1 (5 bases). The CDR3 is made up of 16 amino acids. Per germline, CDR1 SGHVS and CDR2 FQNEAQ. The germline V and J ends were trimmed by 4 bases and 7 bases, with 20 bases remaining between them. The CDR3 reads CASSSVRTRDRQPQHF. The CDR3, as DNA: TGTGCCAGCAGCTCCGTTAGGACAAGGGATAGGCAGCCCCAGCATTTT.

This clonotype has a handful of counts. The chain links TRBV5-1 to TRBJ2-3; 9 nucleotides match TRBD1. The CDR3 contains 17 residues. The germline V gene has CDR1 SGHRS and CDR2 YFSETQ. V dropped 8 bases and J dropped 0; count of bases not matched to a gene: 13. DNA of the CDR3: TGCGCCAGGGTGACAGGGGGTCCCCTCGCTAGCACAGATACGCAGTATTTT. Its translation is CARVTGGPLASTDTQYF.

In its sample, this clonotype was seen many times. V and J are TRBV27 and TRBJ2-7; 9 nucleotides agree with TRBD2. Germline lookup yields CDR1 MNHEY and CDR2 SMNVEV (reference sequence). The V and J ends lost 6 bases and 3 bases, in that order; junction bases with no gene match: 9. The CDR3 sequence is 15 residues long. In nucleotides, the CDR3 is TGTGCCAGCAGAACGGGACTAGCAGGGAACTACGAGCAGTACTTC. Translation gives CASRTGLAGNYEQYF.

This clonotype was seen ten or more times. This chain joins TRBV7-2 and TRBJ2-1, with no clear D. The CDR3 runs 12 residues. Trimming stripped 4 bases from V and 15 bases from J, with 16 bases between. Germline CDR1 SGHTA, CDR2 FQGNSA. The DNA of the CDR3 is TGTGCCAGCAGCTCGGACGTAAGGACCCGGTTCTTC. Translation gives CASSSDVRTRFF. The variable domain in full, with the rest retrieved from reference TRBV7-2 and TRBJ2-1, is GAGVSQSPSNKVTEKGKDVELRCDPISGHTALYWYRQSLGQGLEFLIYFQGNSAPDKSGLPSDRFSAERTGGSVSTLTIQRTQQEDSAVYLCASSSDVRTRFFGPGTRLTVL.

The V call is TRBV6-5, the J call TRBJ2-5; 7 nucleotides agree with TRBD2. CDR1 MNHEY and CDR2 SVGAGI come from the germline V gene. The trim removed 0 bases at V and 1 base at J, leaving 5 bases unmatched. This CDR3 region has 16 residues. Here the CDR3 DNA reads TGTGCCAGCAGTTACTCGGCCTCGGGGGGCCAAGAGACCCAGTACTTC. Encoded protein: CASSYSASGGQETQYF.

In this sample, this clonotype turned up many times. The chain carries TRBV7-2 and TRBJ1-4; the match to TRBD1 covers 7 bases. Germline V gene lookup returns CDR1 SGHTA and CDR2 FQGNSA. This CDR3 is built from 15 residues. With 4 bases clipped from V and 7 bases from J, the junction kept 9 bases outside the gene matches. CDR3 amino acids: CASSSHRGRGEKLFF. The CDR3 DNA follows: TGTGCCAGCAGCTCCCACAGGGGTCGGGGTGAAAAACTGTTTTTT.

In this sample, this clonotype turned up many times. The chain joins TRBV7-2 to TRBJ2-7; weak D call: TRBD2 (7 bases). The germline gives CDR1 SGHTA, CDR2 FQGNSA. This CDR3 is 16 amino acids long. Trimming removed 0 bases at V and 1 base at J, with 13 bases between. Here the CDR3 DNA reads TGTGCCAGCAGCTTAGCGGGCGGGGGCCCATCCTACGAGCAGTACTTC. It specifies CASSLAGGGPSYEQYF.

Concerning this clonotype: A single base separates this from a much larger clone, so it may be a read error. V gene TRBV7-2 combines with J gene TRBJ2-2; D is ambiguous. This CDR3 has 18 amino acids. Per germline, CDR1 SGHTA and CDR2 FQGNSA. For the CDR3, the DNA is TGTGCCAGCAGCAACCTATCCCCCTCGCATTCGAACTCCGGGGAGCTGTTTTTT. Its protein product is CASSNLSPSHSNSGELFF.

This clonotype was observed a handful of times. This sequence joins TRBV7-2 and TRBJ1-6; a weak D match, TRBD1 (5 bases). V dropped 6 bases and J dropped 7 bases, with 22 bases sitting between them. Per germline, CDR1 SGHTA and CDR2 FQGNSA. This CDR3 is built from 17 residues. The CDR3 nucleotides read TGTGCCAGCAGGTCTGGTTTTGTCGGGGGTTCGAATTCACCCCTCCACTTT. Residues: CASRSGFVGGSNSPLHF. Full variable domain (missing parts from reference TRBV7-2 and TRBJ1-6): GAGVSQSPSNKVTEKGKDVELRCDPISGHTALYWYRQSLGQGLEFLIYFQGNSAPDKSGLPSDRFSAERTGGSVSTLTIQRTQQEDSAVYLCASRSGFVGGSNSPLHFGNGTRLTVT.

The chain links TRBV28 to TRBJ1-2; a weak D match, TRBD1 (5 bases). Germline assignment: CDR1 MDHEN and CDR2 SYDVKM. The CDR3 runs to 14 residues. V was shortened by 5 bases and J by 2 bases, with 12 bases between the two germline ends. The CDR3 nucleotides read TGTGCCAGCAGTATTGGGGCTGCGAACTATGGCTACACCTTC. As protein: CASSIGAANYGYTF.

V and J are TRBV20-1 and TRBJ1-5, with D possibly matching TRBD1 (6 bases). The germline V gene encodes CDR1 DFQATT and CDR2 SNEGSKA (reference sequence). The CDR3 runs to 16 residues. The germline V and J ends were trimmed by 0 bases and 5 bases, with 17 bases remaining between them. The DNA for the CDR3 is TGCAGTGCTAGAGATAGTTCCAGGGGTGGGGATCAGCCCCAGCATTTT. It codes for CSARDSSRGGDQPQHF.